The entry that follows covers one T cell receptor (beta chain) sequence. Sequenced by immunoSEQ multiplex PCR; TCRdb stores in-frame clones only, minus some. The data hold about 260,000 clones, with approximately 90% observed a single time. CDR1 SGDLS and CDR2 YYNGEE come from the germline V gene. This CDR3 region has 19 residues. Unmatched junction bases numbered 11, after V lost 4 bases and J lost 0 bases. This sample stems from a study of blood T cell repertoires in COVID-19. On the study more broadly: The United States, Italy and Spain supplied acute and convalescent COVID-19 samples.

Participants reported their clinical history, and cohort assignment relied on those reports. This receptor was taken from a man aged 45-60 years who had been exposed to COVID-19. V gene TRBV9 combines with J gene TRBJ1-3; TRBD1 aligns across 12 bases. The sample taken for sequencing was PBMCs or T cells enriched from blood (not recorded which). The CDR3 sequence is CASSWGTGGFHHSGNTIYF. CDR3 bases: TGTGCCAGCAGCTGGGGGACAGGGGGCTTCCACCACTCTGGAAACACCATATATTTT.